A selection of T cell receptor beta chains follows, all from one sample in a study of yellow fever vaccine responses in identical twins. TCRdb fed the RT-PCR reads into MiXCR, producing one record per CDR3 protein. Of approximately 2,500 distinct CDR3 sequences listed, over 75% are singletons. Sequenced here: T cells from blood (PBMCs), unsorted or a sorted subset (not recorded which), sampled before or after yellow fever vaccination (not recorded which). Receptors were obtained from a woman aged 18-35 years who received the yellow fever vaccine. The conserved cysteine and the conserved F or W are not part of the CDR3 here.

CDR3 length: 13; V gene: TRBV13; J gene: TRBJ2-3; CDR3 protein: ASSLKPLGEDTQY
CDR3 length: 10; V gene: TRBV2; J gene: TRBJ2-1; CDR3 protein: ASSGEAGEQF
CDR3 length: 13; V gene: TRBV19; J gene: TRBJ2-2; CDR3 protein: ASTRTSGNTGELF
CDR3 length: 12; V gene: TRBV2; J gene: TRBJ2-1; CDR3 protein: ASSEGQGRGEQF
CDR3 length: 13; V gene: TRBV5-1; J gene: TRBJ2-1; CDR3 protein: ASSLTTHLSLEQF
CDR3 length: 11; V gene: TRBV27; J gene: TRBJ1-1; CDR3 protein: ASRWTLNTEAF
CDR3 length: 12; V gene: TRBV7-7; J gene: TRBJ2-1; CDR3 protein: ASSLALGDNEQF
CDR3 length: 13; V gene: TRBV2; J gene: TRBJ2-1; CDR3 protein: ASSERTSGTNEQF
CDR3 length: 16; V gene: TRBV15; J gene: TRBJ2-1; CDR3 protein: ATSRELEAGGLYNEQF
CDR3 length: 13; V gene: TRBV2; J gene: TRBJ2-1; CDR3 protein: ASSPSGGNNNEQF
CDR3 length: 11; V gene: TRBV6-1; J gene: TRBJ2-7; CDR3 protein: ASKLTAHYEQY
CDR3 length: 14; V gene: TRBV6-1; J gene: TRBJ2-1; CDR3 protein: ASSEGPTSGSNEQF
CDR3 length: 11; V gene: TRBV29-1; J gene: TRBJ1-5; CDR3 protein: SVIGTDDQPQH
CDR3 length: 11; V gene: TRBV18; J gene: TRBJ1-1; CDR3 protein: ASSLEANTEAF
CDR3 length: 15; V gene: TRBV6-5; J gene: TRBJ1-6; CDR3 protein: ASSSTQLQGADSPLH
CDR3 length: 11; V gene: TRBV7-9; J gene: TRBJ2-3; CDR3 protein: ASSLFPSDTQY
CDR3 length: 14; V gene: TRBV27; J gene: TRBJ2-1; CDR3 protein: ASSFSGSGSYNEQF
CDR3 length: 12; V gene: TRBV4-1; J gene: TRBJ2-1; CDR3 protein: ASSHTTPYNEQF
CDR3 length: 14; V gene: TRBV5-1; J gene: TRBJ2-1; CDR3 protein: ASSLDGGNSYNEQF
CDR3 length: 12; V gene: TRBV4-1; J gene: TRBJ2-1; CDR3 protein: ASSQDPSRDEQF
CDR3 length: 8; V gene: TRBV29-1; J gene: TRBJ2-1; CDR3 protein: SVGAYEQF
CDR3 length: 13; V gene: TRBV7-2; J gene: TRBJ1-1; CDR3 protein: ASWSLGEKNTEAF
CDR3 length: 12; V gene: TRBV3-1; J gene: TRBJ1-1; CDR3 protein: ASRHPTSNTEAF
CDR3 length: 13; V gene: TRBV28; J gene: TRBJ1-1; CDR3 protein: ASSHGSRGDTEAF
CDR3 length: 11; V gene: TRBV12-3/TRBV12-4; J gene: TRBJ2-3; CDR3 protein: ASSLELENTQY
CDR3 length: 10; V gene: TRBV20-1; J gene: TRBJ1-1; CDR3 protein: SARSGSTEAF
CDR3 length: 11; V gene: TRBV13; J gene: TRBJ2-3; CDR3 protein: ASERDSTDTQY
CDR3 length: 12; V gene: TRBV7-6; J gene: TRBJ2-1; CDR3 protein: ASSPRGSYNEQF
CDR3 length: 13; V gene: TRBV2; J gene: TRBJ2-7; CDR3 protein: ASSVSGAVSYEQY
CDR3 length: 13; V gene: TRBV11-1; J gene: TRBJ2-5; CDR3 protein: ASSHPGRAVETQY
CDR3 length: 13; V gene: TRBV2; J gene: TRBJ2-2; CDR3 protein: ASSEEKVLGGELF
CDR3 length: 10; V gene: TRBV24-1; J gene: TRBJ1-2; CDR3 protein: ATSVEGRGYT
CDR3 length: 9; V gene: TRBV11-3; J gene: TRBJ2-7; CDR3 protein: ASSLLKLQY
CDR3 length: 13; V gene: TRBV11-3; J gene: TRBJ2-7; CDR3 protein: ASSKGRQGVYEQY
CDR3 length: 12; V gene: TRBV19; J gene: TRBJ1-5; CDR3 protein: ASSIGGLDQPQH
CDR3 length: 9; V gene: TRBV18; J gene: TRBJ1-2; CDR3 protein: ASSPQYGYT
CDR3 length: 9; V gene: TRBV10-2; J gene: TRBJ2-7; CDR3 protein: ASSGGGEQY
CDR3 length: 12; V gene: TRBV4-1; J gene: TRBJ2-1; CDR3 protein: ASSQVAGGDEQF
CDR3 length: 10; V gene: TRBV24-1; J gene: TRBJ2-1; CDR3 protein: ATSDDRNEQF
CDR3 length: 8; V gene: TRBV29-1; J gene: TRBJ2-3; CDR3 protein: SVLFGVRY
CDR3 length: 16; V gene: TRBV2; J gene: TRBJ2-3; CDR3 protein: ASSVRSYANMYTDTQY
CDR3 length: 11; V gene: TRBV11-1; J gene: TRBJ2-7; CDR3 protein: ASSRDISYEQY
CDR3 length: 16; V gene: TRBV7-6; J gene: TRBJ1-1; CDR3 protein: ASSLGVGTGGANTEAF
CDR3 length: 12; V gene: TRBV20-1; J gene: TRBJ1-1; CDR3 protein: SARDPWASAEAF
CDR3 length: 14; V gene: TRBV11-3; J gene: TRBJ2-1; CDR3 protein: ASSPRRMAGNNEQF
CDR3 length: 13; V gene: TRBV11-3; J gene: TRBJ2-1; CDR3 protein: ASSTLAGGGNEQF
CDR3 length: 9; V gene: TRBV18; J gene: TRBJ2-3; CDR3 protein: ASSPGDTQY
CDR3 length: 10; V gene: TRBV4-1; J gene: TRBJ1-1; CDR3 protein: ASSGGRTEAF
CDR3 length: 13; V gene: TRBV12-3/TRBV12-4; J gene: TRBJ1-1; CDR3 protein: ASGRGKAMNTEAF
CDR3 length: 12; V gene: TRBV11-3; J gene: TRBJ2-7; CDR3 protein: ASSTDEGPYEQY
CDR3 length: 13; V gene: TRBV5-1; J gene: TRBJ1-2; CDR3 protein: ASSLGDLVGYGYT
CDR3 length: 10; V gene: TRBV27; J gene: TRBJ2-1; CDR3 protein: ASSDRPNEQF
CDR3 length: 12; V gene: TRBV29-1; J gene: TRBJ2-2; CDR3 protein: SFRTGGSTGELF